These 16 T cell receptor beta chains were all obtained from the same sample, sequenced in a study of tumor-infiltrating lymphocytes in oesophageal squamous cell carcinoma. TCRdb reanalysed the PCR reads using MiXCR and keeps one entry per CDR3 protein. The sample includes around 16,000 distinct CDR3 sequences, 44% of them seen just once. Material: blood. The receptor source for this set is a female donor with esophageal squamous cell carcinoma.

The chain combines TRBV28 with TRBJ1-2, with D uncertain. Germline V gene data show CDR1 as MDHEN and CDR2 as SYDVKM. The V gene lost 5 bases and the J gene lost 3 bases, with 13 bases spanning the gap. The CDR3 runs 14 residues. In nucleotides, the CDR3 is TGTGCCAGCAGTCCCCATATCGGCGACTATGGCTACACCTTC. Translated: CASSPHIGDYGYTF.

By sample fraction, this clonotype is medium-sized (0.01 to 0.1%). The chain joins TRBV11-2 to TRBJ1-2; TRBD1 is a possible D gene (6 bases). Trimming cost V 1 base and J 4 bases, with 10 bases left between them. From germline, CDR1 is SGHAT and CDR2 FQNNGV. This CDR3 contains 14 residues. The CDR3 here is CASSLAGQPYGYTF. In nucleotides, the CDR3 is TGTGCCAGCAGCTTAGCCGGACAGCCCTATGGCTACACCTTC.

There are many counts of this clonotype. The conserved phenylalanine or tryptophan normally closing the CDR3 is absent here, so this likely arose from a read error. Because the CDR3's place on the DNA is in doubt, the DNA is left out and the CDR3 is given as listed by TCRdb. The genes are TRBV7-2 and TRBJ2-7; the table's D call, TRBD1, was not checked against the DNA. From germline, CDR1 is SGHTA and CDR2 FQGNSA. The CDR3 is made up of 15 amino acids, end residues included. The CDR3 loop is CASSVQGGYGYTFGS.

This clonotype came up a few times. This CDR3 fails to terminate in the conserved phenylalanine or tryptophan, so it likely reflects a read error. The DNA is omitted, as the CDR3 cannot be located on it reliably, and the CDR3 follows TCRdb's listing. The V call is TRBV7-2, the J call TRBJ2-6; the listed D gene, TRBD1, was not tested against the DNA. From its first to its last residue, the CDR3 has 15 amino acids. The germline V gene encodes CDR1 SGHTA and CDR2 FQGNSA. CDR3 loop: CASSLAGPETQYFGA.

This clonotype was recorded many times. V and J are TRBV5-1 and TRBJ2-1; D assignment may be TRBD1 or TRBD2 (5 bases each). The J call may be in error: the DNA end matches TRBJ2-7 better. The CDR3 runs 15 residues. Germline CDR1 SGHRS, CDR2 YFSETQ. CDR3 nucleotides: TGCGCCAGCAGCTTGGGTGGGGGAGTTAACTACGAGCAGTACTTC. It yields the protein CASSLGGGVNYEQYF.

This clonotype was detected only once. The DNA is omitted, as the CDR3 cannot be located on it reliably, and the CDR3 follows TCRdb's listing. The genes are TRBV28 and TRBJ2-6; TRBD2, the table's D call, lacks a check against the DNA. The CDR3 spans 16 residues, counting both ends. CDR1 MDHEN and CDR2 SYDVKM come from the germline V gene. This CDR3 is CASLEGTSNYGYTFGF.

V gene TRBV6-1 combines with J gene TRBJ2-6; D not certain. The CDR3 contains 14 residues. CDR1 MNHNS and CDR2 SASEGT come from the germline V gene. V was trimmed by 5 bases and J by 2 bases, leaving 7 bases between them. In DNA, the CDR3 is TGTGCCAGCAGTAGGCGTCCTGGGGCCAACGTCCTGACTTTC. Its translation: CASSRRPGANVLTF.

V and J are TRBV7-2 and TRBJ2-3; tentatively, D is TRBD1 or TRBD2 (5 bases each). CDR1 and CDR2 (germline): SGHTA, FQGNSA. The CDR3 runs 15 residues. The V and J ends lost 5 bases and 7 bases respectively, with 19 bases between them. In DNA form, the CDR3 reads TGTGCCAGCAGCGAAACCGGGACCGCAGTCCATACGCAGTATTTT. It encodes CASSETGTAVHTQYF. The complete variable domain, with remaining parts taken from reference TRBV7-2 and TRBJ2-3, reads GAGVSQSPSNKVTEKGKDVELRCDPISGHTALYWYRQSLGQGLEFLIYFQGNSAPDKSGLPSDRFSAERTGGSVSTLTIQRTQQEDSAVYLCASSETGTAVHTQYFGPGTRLTVL.

CDR3 region: CASSFAGGLSETQYF. The CDR3 DNA reads as TGTGCCAGCAGCTTCGCGGGGGGGCTGTCAGAGACCCAGTACTTC. The chain employs TRBV7-2 and TRBJ2-5, with 9 bases aligning to TRBD2. Trimming took 3 bases from V and 4 from J; bases not matched to a gene: 6. The CDR3 spans 15 residues. The germline CDR1 and CDR2 sequences are SGHTA and FQGNSA.

A word on this clonotype: Relative to the germline gene, one junction end is altered; a read error may explain this. The chain joins TRBV12-3 or TRBV12-4 to TRBJ2-1; D is undetermined. The end of the DNA fits TRBJ1-2 better, so the J call may be wrong. The CDR3 extends over 15 amino acids. The CDR3 region has the DNA TGTGCCAGCAGCTTAGGAGGAGGTTGGGCCTATGGCTACACCTTC. Amino acids: CASSLGGGWAYGYTF.

The chain uses TRBV10-3 and TRBJ2-5; TRBD2 agrees at 8 bases. CDR3 length equals 15 residues. Germline trimming cut 6 bases from V and 11 bases from J; bases unmatched to any gene: 17. The germline V gene has CDR1 ENHRY and CDR2 SYGVKD. Here the CDR3 reads CAIRIDSGAYNEQYF. DNA for the CDR3: TGTGCCATCAGAATCGATAGCGGGGCCTACAATGAGCAGTACTTC.

This clonotype appeared a few times. At one of its ends the junction is not consistent with the germline gene, which may arise from a read error. The gene calls are TRBV7-6 and TRBJ2-7, with 9 bases lining up with TRBD1. The last part of the DNA fits TRBJ2-1 better; the J call may be wrong. The CDR3 sequence is 15 residues long. Germline loops: CDR1 SGHVS, CDR2 FNYEAQ. CDR3 sequence reads: CASSLTGGRGNEQFF. The CDR3 DNA follows: TGTGCTAGCAGCTTAACAGGGGGCCGGGGCAATGAGCAGTTCTTC.

The V and J genes are TRBV7-2 and TRBJ2-5; the match to TRBD2 covers 9 bases. J lost 2 bases, V lost 1 base, and 5 bases had no gene match. The germline CDR1 and CDR2 sequences are SGHTA and FQGNSA. The CDR3 runs to 16 residues. The DNA of the CDR3 is TGTGCCAGCAGCTTAGGTCTAGCGGGAACTCAAGAGACCCAGTACTTC. Translation gives CASSLGLAGTQETQYF. Looking up the rest from reference TRBV7-2 and TRBJ2-5 gives the full variable domain: GAGVSQSPSNKVTEKGKDVELRCDPISGHTALYWYRQSLGQGLEFLIYFQGNSAPDKSGLPSDRFSAERTGGSVSTLTIQRTQQEDSAVYLCASSLGLAGTQETQYFGPGTRLLVL.

This clonotype was recorded a few times. The CDR3 ends on some other residue instead of the conserved phenylalanine or tryptophan, so this is likely a read error. It is unclear where the CDR3 begins or ends on the DNA, so no DNA is shown, and the CDR3 is as TCRdb lists it. The chain links TRBV5-1 to TRBJ2-1; the table's D call, TRBD2, has no DNA check behind it. The CDR3 spans 10 residues, counting both ends. Germline V CDR1 and CDR2: SGHRS, YFSETQ. The CDR3 spells CASSLGSGRR.

This clonotype was counted ten times or more. The chain links TRBV2 to TRBJ1-1; D possibly corresponds to TRBD1 (6 bases). V lost 7 bases, J lost 4 bases, and 16 bases lay in between. Germline V gives CDR1 SNHLY, CDR2 FYNNEI. The CDR3 extends over 14 amino acids. The CDR3 loop reads CASTLGGGGTEAFF. The CDR3 nucleotides are TGTGCCAGCACCCTAGGGGGAGGGGGCACTGAAGCTTTCTTT.

This clonotype was seen only a few times. The gene calls are TRBV27 and TRBJ2-4, with TRBD2 matching 9 bases. The V gene end was trimmed by 6 bases and the J gene end by 13 bases; junction bases not matched to a gene: 25. The CDR3 is 18 residues long. CDR1 and CDR2 from the germline V gene are MNHEY and SMNVEV (reference sequence). This CDR3 is CASSGGSGSSRSYNEQYF. The CDR3 region has the DNA TGTGCCAGCAGCGGGGGTAGCGGGAGCAGCCGGTCCTACAATGAGCAGTACTTC.